A selection of T cell receptor beta chains follows, all from one sample in a study of immune evolution from preneoplasia to lung adenocarcinoma. The method was immunoSEQ multiplex PCR; TCRdb's version includes in-frame clones alone and lacks a portion of them. The sample consists of about 2,000 clones, approximately 80% of them appearing once. Sequencing input: FFPE adjacent normal lung tissue. The receptors were sampled from a person between 70 and 80 years old with lung adenocarcinoma. The CDR3 runs from the conserved cysteine through the conserved F or W.

j_gene,v_gene,CDR3aa
TRBJ1-1,TRBV2,CASSEVGVNTEAFF
TRBJ1-2,TRBV4-1,CASSQEGTGGVKGYTF
TRBJ1-2,TRBV12-5,CASGSPVHGYTF
TRBJ1-4,TRBV5-1,CASSLVSGRDEKLFF
TRBJ2-1,TRBV10-3,CAISERESYNEQFF
TRBJ2-5,TRBV11-2,CASSLGAGVQETQYF
TRBJ2-7,TRBV27,CASSRKTGGLGEQYF
TRBJ2-5,TRBV5-6,CASSKTGPGETQYF